The 17 T cell receptor beta chains presented below share a single source sample, sequenced in a study of OX40 agonist ivuxolimab in advanced cancers. Assay used: immunoSEQ multiplex PCR; TCRdb lists only in-frame clones, some missing. The top ten hold around a fifth of the sample, which has some 19,000 clones, under 90% seen once. Sequences were derived from CD4+ or CD8+ T cells sorted from blood, sampled in a trial of the OX40 agonist ivuxolimab. The receptors shown here come from an adult with an advanced solid tumor such as melanoma, head and neck, liver or kidney cancer.

This clone was observed once. The chain is built from TRBV5-1 and TRBJ1-1; 11 positions match TRBD1. Per the germline V gene, CDR1 is SGHRS and CDR2 is YFSETQ. The V segment lost 3 bases and the J segment 4 bases; nucleotides outside the gene matches: 5. CDR3 size: 15 residues. The CDR3 reads CASSWTGGAGTEAFF. CDR3 coding DNA: TGCGCCAGCAGCTGGACAGGGGGCGCGGGCACTGAAGCTTTCTTT.

V gene TRBV14 combines with J gene TRBJ2-1; 7 bases agree with TRBD2. CDR1 is SGHDN, CDR2 FVKESK, per germline. J lost 2 bases, V lost 3 bases, and 7 bases had no gene match. CDR3 length: 16 amino acids. In nucleotides, the CDR3 is TGTGCCAGCAGCCACTACCCCCGGGAGGCCTACAATGAGCAGTTCTTC. It is translated as CASSHYPREAYNEQFF.

The rearrangement uses TRBV6-1 and TRBJ1-5; D unresolved. The germline V gene has CDR1 MNHNS and CDR2 SASEGT. The CDR3 runs 16 residues. V lost 2 bases, J lost 2 bases, and 13 bases lay in between. CDR3 region: CASSELWLSGNQPQHF. In nucleotides, the CDR3 is TGTGCCAGCAGTGAACTGTGGCTATCAGGCAATCAGCCCCAGCATTTT.

This chain joins TRBV21-1 and TRBJ2-7; TRBD2, the table's D call, lacks a check against the DNA. TRBV21-1 corresponds to a pseudogene. This CDR3 region has 17 residues. CDR3 amino acids: CASSTGEGRADSYEQYF. CDR3 in DNA: TGTGCCAGCAGCACTGGGGAGGGCCGAGCGGACTCCTACGAGCAGTACTTC.

J is TRBJ2-7 and V is TRBV19; either TRBD1 or TRBD2 may fit D (5 bases each). The germline V gene has CDR1 LNHDA and CDR2 SQIVND (reference sequence). V was cut by 3 bases and J by 0 bases, with 9 bases left in between. The CDR3 totals 14 residues. CDR3 sequence reads: CASSIEGSSYEQYF. The CDR3 DNA is TGTGCCAGTAGTATTGAGGGGAGCTCCTACGAGCAGTACTTC.

The CDR3 loop reads CASSLRGVKNYGYTF. The CDR3 nucleotides read TGCGCCAGCAGCTTGAGGGGGGTAAAAAACTATGGCTACACCTTC. J is TRBJ1-2 and V is TRBV5-1; possibly TRBD1 for D (6 bases). The V gene lost 1 base and the J gene lost 2 bases, with 12 bases spanning the gap. The CDR3 has 15 residues. In germline, CDR1 is SGHRS, CDR2 YFSETQ.

J is TRBJ2-7 and V is TRBV18, with TRBD1 as a possible D gene (6 bases). Germline CDR1 reads KGHSH; CDR2 reads LQKENI. The CDR3 totals 17 residues. The V and J ends lost 6 bases and 2 bases respectively, with 23 bases between them. The CDR3 nucleotides are TGTGCCAGCTCGCCCTTTCCAGGGGACGGCCAACCCTACGAGCAGTACTTC. It codes for CASSPFPGDGQPYEQYF.

The chain employs TRBV4-1 and TRBJ1-2; D uncertain. Germline values: CDR1 MGHRA, CDR2 YSYEKL. The CDR3 extends over 14 amino acids. The V end lost 0 bases, the J end lost 5 bases, and 10 bases lay between the germline ends. The DNA for the CDR3 is TGCGCCAGCAGCCAAGAGTTTGTCAGTTATGGCTACACCTTC. Amino acids: CASSQEFVSYGYTF.

The V and J genes are TRBV7-3 and TRBJ2-2; 7 bases map to TRBD2. This CDR3 comprises 16 residues. Germline V gene sequence: CDR1 SGHTA, CDR2 FQGTGA. Trimming cost V 3 bases and J 3 bases; bases outside gene matches: 7. The CDR3 is CASSLRGAGHTGELFF. The CDR3 nucleotides are TGTGCCAGCAGCTTGAGGGGAGCGGGGCACACCGGGGAGCTGTTTTTT. Supplemented by reference TRBV7-3 and TRBJ2-2, the full variable domain reads GAGVSQTPSNKVTEKGKYVELRCDPISGHTALYWYRQSLGQGPEFLIYFQGTGAADDSGLPNDRFFAVRPEGSVSTLKIQRTERGDSAVYLCASSLRGAGHTGELFFGEGSRLTVL.

This clone appeared a single time. The J gene is TRBJ2-7, the V gene TRBV9; a possible D gene is TRBD1 (6 bases). Trimming took off 3 bases at V and 0 bases at J, with 13 bases between the two ends. Germline V lookup: CDR1 SGDLS, CDR2 YYNGEE. This CDR3 has 15 amino acids. CDR3 sequence: CASSARGHPSYEQYF. The CDR3 nucleotides are TGTGCCAGCAGCGCCCGGGGACACCCCTCCTACGAGCAGTACTTC. Full variable domain (remainder filled in from reference TRBV9 and TRBJ2-7): DSGVTQTPKHLITATGQRVTLRCSPRSGDLSVYWYQQSLDQGLQFLIQYYNGEERAKGNILERFSAQQFPDLHSELNLSSLELGDSALYFCASSARGHPSYEQYFGPGTRLTVT.

The genes are TRBV18 and TRBJ2-1, with 8 bases identical to TRBD2. Germline V gene sequence: CDR1 KGHSH, CDR2 LQKENI. The CDR3 contains 17 residues. Trimming at V came to 2 bases and at J to 6 bases, leaving 12 bases not matched to a gene. The CDR3 is CASSPRMDGRALNEQFF. CDR3 DNA sequence: TGTGCCAGCTCACCAAGGATGGACGGGAGGGCTCTCAATGAGCAGTTCTTC.

The gene calls are TRBV7-9 and TRBJ1-4; D unclear. The CDR3 runs to 14 residues. Trimming shortened V by 5 bases and J by 3 bases, and 10 bases separated the two germline ends. Germline CDR1 and CDR2: SEHNR and FQNEAQ (reference sequence). The CDR3 sequence: CASSEGAANEKLFF. The CDR3 DNA reads as TGTGCCAGCAGCGAAGGTGCGGCTAATGAAAAACTGTTTTTT.

This clone was counted a single time. The CDR3 nucleotides are TGTGCCAGCAGCTTGGGATATCAGGGGGTTGTAGGGGAGCTGTTTTTT. It encodes CASSLGYQGVVGELFF. The V gene is TRBV5-4, the J gene TRBJ2-2, with TRBD1 identical over 7 bases. The CDR3 totals 16 residues. V dropped 0 bases and J dropped 8; count of bases not matched to a gene: 10. Germline assignment: CDR1 SGHNT and CDR2 YYREEE (reference sequence).

V gene TRBV6-5 combines with J gene TRBJ1-2, with 7 bases that match TRBD1. The CDR3 spans 14 residues. The J segment lost 2 bases and the V segment lost 5 bases, leaving 5 bases of the junction unmatched. Germline V lookup: CDR1 MNHEY, CDR2 SVGAGI. CDR3 nucleotide sequence: TGTGCCAGCAGTCAACGGGGACAGAACTATGGCTACACCTTC. This gives the protein CASSQRGQNYGYTF.

The chain recombines TRBV19 with TRBJ2-2; the D gene is possibly TRBD1 (6 bases). This CDR3 comprises 13 residues. Germline V CDR1 and CDR2: LNHDA, SQIVND (reference sequence). Trimming took 6 bases from V and 7 from J, leaving 12 bases between them. The CDR3 loop is CASRFTDSGELFF. As DNA, the CDR3 is TGTGCCAGTAGATTTACGGACAGCGGGGAGCTGTTTTTT.

The sample holds a few counts of this clone. The chain employs TRBV28 and TRBJ1-4; perhaps TRBD1 as D (5 bases). This CDR3 is built from 15 residues. Trimming cost V 3 bases and J 8 bases, with 16 bases left between them. Germline assignment: CDR1 MDHEN and CDR2 SYDVKM. CDR3 DNA sequence: TGTGCCAGCAGTTTCCTTGAGGACACATCCGAAAAACTGTTTTTT. It yields the protein CASSFLEDTSEKLFF.

The CDR3 DNA sequence: TGCGCCAGCAGCCCCGTGGGCACCCCGCAGCAGTTCTTC. Its translation is CASSPVGTPQQFF. The V and J genes are TRBV4-1 and TRBJ2-1; D is ambiguous. V was cut by 4 bases and J by 11 bases, with 15 bases left in between. The V gene's germline CDR1 is MGHRA and CDR2 YSYEKL. This CDR3 is built from 13 residues.